Described below is a single T cell receptor beta chain sequence and its context. What it binds is not known. The data are from a study of identical twins. The study's findings and limits: Zero-insertion analyses were open to partial confounding by invariant MAIT and iNKT cells. Memory repertoires lacked the insertion deficit that abundant cord blood beta clonotypes showed. It was out-of-frame TCR alpha sharing in monozygotic twins that models underestimated.

Germline V gene sequence: CDR1 MGHRA, CDR2 YSYEKL. The V end was cut by 1 base, the J end by 2 bases, with 15 bases between. The CDR3 is made up of 17 amino acids. TCRdb re-derived calls from the 5' RACE reads in MiXCR, one entry per CDR3 protein. This table has approximately 890,000 distinct CDR3 sequences, 9% to 15% appearing once. The sample was also linked to a second study, of yellow fever vaccine responses in identical twins.

Sequenced material: PBMCs. The rearrangement joins TRBV4-1 to TRBJ1-5, with D uncertain. This clonotype originated in a woman aged 18-29 years in good health. CDR3 DNA: TGCGCCAGCAGCCAAGGTCGAGGGAATAAACGCAATCAGCCCCAGCATTTT. It codes for CASSQGRGNKRNQPQHF.